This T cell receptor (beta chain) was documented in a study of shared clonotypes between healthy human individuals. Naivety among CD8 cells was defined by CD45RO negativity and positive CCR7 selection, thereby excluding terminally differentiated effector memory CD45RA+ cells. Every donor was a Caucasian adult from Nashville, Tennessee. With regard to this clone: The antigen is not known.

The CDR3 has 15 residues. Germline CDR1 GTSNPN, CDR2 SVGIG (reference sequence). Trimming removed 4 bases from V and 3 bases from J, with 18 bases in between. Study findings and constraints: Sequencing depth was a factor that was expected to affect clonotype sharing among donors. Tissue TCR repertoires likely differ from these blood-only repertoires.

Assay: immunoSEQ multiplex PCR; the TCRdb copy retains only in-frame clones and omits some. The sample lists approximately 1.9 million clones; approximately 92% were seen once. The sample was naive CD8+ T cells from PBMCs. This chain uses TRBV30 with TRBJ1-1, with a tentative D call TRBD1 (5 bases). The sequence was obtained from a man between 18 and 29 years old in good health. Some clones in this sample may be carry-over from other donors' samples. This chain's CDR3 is CAWIQGTGPYTEAFF. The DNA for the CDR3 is TGTGCCTGGATACAAGGGACCGGCCCGTACACTGAAGCTTTCTTT.